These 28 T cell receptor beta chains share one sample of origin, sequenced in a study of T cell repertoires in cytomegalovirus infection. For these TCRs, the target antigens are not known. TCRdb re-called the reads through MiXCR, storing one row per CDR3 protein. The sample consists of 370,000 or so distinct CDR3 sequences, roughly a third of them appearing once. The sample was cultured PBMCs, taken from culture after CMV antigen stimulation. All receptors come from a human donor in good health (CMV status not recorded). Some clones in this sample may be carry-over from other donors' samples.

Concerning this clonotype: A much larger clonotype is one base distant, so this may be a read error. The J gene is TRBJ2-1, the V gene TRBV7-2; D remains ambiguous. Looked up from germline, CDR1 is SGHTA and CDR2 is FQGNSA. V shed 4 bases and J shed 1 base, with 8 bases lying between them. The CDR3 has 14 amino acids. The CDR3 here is CASSSEVSYNEQFF. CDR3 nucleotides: TGTGCCAGCAGCTCAGAAGTTTCCTACAATGAGCAGTTCTTC.

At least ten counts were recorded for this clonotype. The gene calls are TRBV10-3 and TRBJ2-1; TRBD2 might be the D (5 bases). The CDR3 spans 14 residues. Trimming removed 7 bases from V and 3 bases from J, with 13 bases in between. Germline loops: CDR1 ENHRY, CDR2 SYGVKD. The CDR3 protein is CAIKEASFYNEQFF. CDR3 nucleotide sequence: TGTGCCATCAAAGAGGCTAGCTTCTACAATGAGCAGTTCTTC.

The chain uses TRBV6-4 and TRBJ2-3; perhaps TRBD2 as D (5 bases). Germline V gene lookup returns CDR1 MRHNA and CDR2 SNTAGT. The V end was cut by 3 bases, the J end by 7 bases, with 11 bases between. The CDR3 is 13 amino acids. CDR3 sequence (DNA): TGTGCCAGCAGTGAATCCGGGATTAATACGCAGTATTTT. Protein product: CASSESGINTQYF.

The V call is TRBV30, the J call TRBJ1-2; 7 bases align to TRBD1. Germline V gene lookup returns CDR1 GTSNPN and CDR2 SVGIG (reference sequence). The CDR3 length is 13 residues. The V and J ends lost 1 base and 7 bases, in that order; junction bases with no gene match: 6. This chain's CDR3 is CAWSARQGTGYTF. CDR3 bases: TGTGCCTGGAGTGCCCGACAGGGCACTGGCTACACCTTC.

The CDR3 spells CASPDTYSWEQYF. CDR3 DNA: TGTGCCAGCCCAGACACCTACTCGTGGGAGCAGTACTTC. This chain joins TRBV5-8 and TRBJ2-7; no firm D call. This CDR3 has 13 amino acids. Trimming left V 7 bases short and J 7 bases short, with 18 bases between. Germline CDR1 SGHTS, CDR2 YDEGEE.

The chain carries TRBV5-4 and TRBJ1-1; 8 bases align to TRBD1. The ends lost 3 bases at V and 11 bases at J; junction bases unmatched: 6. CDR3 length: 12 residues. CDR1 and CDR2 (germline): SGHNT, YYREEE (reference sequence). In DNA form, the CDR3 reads TGTGCCAGCAGCTGGGAGACAGGGGAGGCTTTCTTT. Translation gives CASSWETGEAFF. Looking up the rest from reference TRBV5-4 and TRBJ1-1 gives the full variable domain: ETGVTQSPTHLIKTRGQQVTLRCSSQSGHNTVSWYQQALGQGPQFIFQYYREEENGRGNFPPRFSGLQFPNYSSELNVNALELDDSALYLCASSWETGEAFFGQGTRLTVV.

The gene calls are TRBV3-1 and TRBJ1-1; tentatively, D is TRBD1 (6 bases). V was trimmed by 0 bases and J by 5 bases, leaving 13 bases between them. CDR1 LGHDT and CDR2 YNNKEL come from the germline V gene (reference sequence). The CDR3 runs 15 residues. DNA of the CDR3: TGTGCCAGCAGCCAAGATCCAGGGGCGAGGACTGAAGCTTTCTTT. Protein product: CASSQDPGARTEAFF.

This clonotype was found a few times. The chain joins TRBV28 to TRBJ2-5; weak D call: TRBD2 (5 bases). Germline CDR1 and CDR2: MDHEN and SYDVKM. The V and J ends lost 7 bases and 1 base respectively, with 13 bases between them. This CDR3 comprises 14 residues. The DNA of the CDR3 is TGTGCCAGCAAAGACTACCAGACCCAAGAGACCCAGTACTTC. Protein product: CASKDYQTQETQYF.

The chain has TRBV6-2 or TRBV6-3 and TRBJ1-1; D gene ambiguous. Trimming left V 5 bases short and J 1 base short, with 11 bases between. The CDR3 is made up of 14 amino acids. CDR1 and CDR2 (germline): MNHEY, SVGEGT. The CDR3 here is CASSPDLRNTEAFF. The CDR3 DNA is TGTGCCAGCAGTCCGGACTTACGGAACACTGAAGCTTTCTTT.

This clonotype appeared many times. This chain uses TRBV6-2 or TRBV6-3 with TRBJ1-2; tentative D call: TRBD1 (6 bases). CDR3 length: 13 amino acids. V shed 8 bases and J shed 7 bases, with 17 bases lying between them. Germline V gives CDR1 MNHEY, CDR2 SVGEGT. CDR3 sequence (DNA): TGTGCCAGCCGACAAACGGACAGAATTGGCTACACCTTC. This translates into CASRQTDRIGYTF.

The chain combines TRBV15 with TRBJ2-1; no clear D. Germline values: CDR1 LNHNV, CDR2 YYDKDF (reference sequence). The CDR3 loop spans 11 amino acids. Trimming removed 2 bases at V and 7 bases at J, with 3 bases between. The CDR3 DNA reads TGTGCCACCAGCAGAAATAATGAGCAGTTCTTC. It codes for CATSRNNEQFF.

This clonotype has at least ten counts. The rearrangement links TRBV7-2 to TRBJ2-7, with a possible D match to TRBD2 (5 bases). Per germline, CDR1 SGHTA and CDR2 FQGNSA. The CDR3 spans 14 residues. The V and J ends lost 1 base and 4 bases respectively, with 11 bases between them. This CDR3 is CASSLGGRGYEQYF. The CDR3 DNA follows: TGTGCCAGCAGCTTAGGTGGGAGAGGGTACGAGCAGTACTTC.

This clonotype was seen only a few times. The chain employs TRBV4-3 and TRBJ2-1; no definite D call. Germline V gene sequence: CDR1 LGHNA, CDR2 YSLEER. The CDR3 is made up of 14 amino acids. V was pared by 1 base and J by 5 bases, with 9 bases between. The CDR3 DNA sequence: TGCGCCAGCAGCCAAGTGGACCAACACAATGAGCAGTTCTTC. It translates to CASSQVDQHNEQFF.

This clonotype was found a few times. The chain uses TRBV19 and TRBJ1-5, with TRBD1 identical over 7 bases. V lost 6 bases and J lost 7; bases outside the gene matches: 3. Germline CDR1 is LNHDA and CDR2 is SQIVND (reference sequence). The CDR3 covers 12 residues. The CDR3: CASRQGEQPQHF. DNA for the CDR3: TGTGCCAGTAGGCAGGGGGAACAGCCCCAGCATTTT.

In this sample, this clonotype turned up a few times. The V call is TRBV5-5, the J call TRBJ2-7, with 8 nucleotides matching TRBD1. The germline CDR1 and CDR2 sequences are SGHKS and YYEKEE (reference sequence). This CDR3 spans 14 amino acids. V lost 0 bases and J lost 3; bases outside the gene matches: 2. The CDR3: CASSLVDRGYEQYF. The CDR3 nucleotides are TGTGCCAGCAGCTTGGTAGACAGGGGCTACGAGCAGTACTTC.

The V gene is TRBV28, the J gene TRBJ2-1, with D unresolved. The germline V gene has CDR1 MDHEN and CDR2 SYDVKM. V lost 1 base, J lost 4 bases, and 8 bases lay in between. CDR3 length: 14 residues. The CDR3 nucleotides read TGTGCCAGCAGTTTATTAGCCTATTACAATGAGCAGTTCTTC. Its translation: CASSLLAYYNEQFF.

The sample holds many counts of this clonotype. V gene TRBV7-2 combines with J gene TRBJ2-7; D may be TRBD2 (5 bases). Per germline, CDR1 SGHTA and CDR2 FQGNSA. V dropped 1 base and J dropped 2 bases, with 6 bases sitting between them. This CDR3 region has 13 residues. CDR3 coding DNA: TGTGCCAGCAGCTTAGGGAGGACCTACGAGCAGTACTTC. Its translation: CASSLGRTYEQYF.

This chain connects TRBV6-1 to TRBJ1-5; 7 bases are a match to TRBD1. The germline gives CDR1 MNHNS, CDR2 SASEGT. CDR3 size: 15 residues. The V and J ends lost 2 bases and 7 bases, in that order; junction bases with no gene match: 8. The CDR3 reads CASSESPTGNQPQHF. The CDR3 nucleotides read TGTGCCAGCAGTGAAAGTCCGACAGGGAACCAGCCCCAGCATTTT.

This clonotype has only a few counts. The CDR3 nucleotides read TGTGCCAGCAGGATGGGACAGGGTGGCTATGGCTACACCTTC. Translating gives CASRMGQGGYGYTF. The chain combines TRBV28 with TRBJ1-2; TRBD1 matches at 9 bases. CDR3 length: 14 residues. CDR1 is MDHEN, CDR2 SYDVKM, per germline. Trimming at V came to 6 bases and at J to 4 bases, leaving 6 bases not matched to a gene.

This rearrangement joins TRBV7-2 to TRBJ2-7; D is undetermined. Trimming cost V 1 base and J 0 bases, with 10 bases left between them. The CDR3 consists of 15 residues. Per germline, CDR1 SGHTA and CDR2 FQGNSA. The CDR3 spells CASSLDGWSSYEQYV. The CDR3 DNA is TGTGCCAGCAGCTTAGATGGCTGGAGCTCCTACGAGCAGTACGTC.

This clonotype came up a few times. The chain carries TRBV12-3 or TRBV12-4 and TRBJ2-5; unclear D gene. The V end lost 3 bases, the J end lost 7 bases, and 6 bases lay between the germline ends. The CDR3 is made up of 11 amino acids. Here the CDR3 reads CASSLGRTQYF. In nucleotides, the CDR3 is TGTGCCAGCAGTTTGGGTAGGACCCAGTACTTC.

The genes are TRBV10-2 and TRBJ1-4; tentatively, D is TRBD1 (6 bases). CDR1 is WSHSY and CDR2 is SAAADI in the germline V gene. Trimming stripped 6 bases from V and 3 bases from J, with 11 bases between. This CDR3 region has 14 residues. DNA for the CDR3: TGCGCCAGCAGCGACAGGAGCGCTAATGAAAAACTGTTTTTT. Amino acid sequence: CASSDRSANEKLFF.

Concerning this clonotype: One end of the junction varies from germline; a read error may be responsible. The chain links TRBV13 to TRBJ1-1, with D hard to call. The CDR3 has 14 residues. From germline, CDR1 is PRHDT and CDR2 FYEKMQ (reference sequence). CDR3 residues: CASSIGGVGTEAFF. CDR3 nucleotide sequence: TGTGCCAGCAGCATAGGTGGGGTGGGGACTGAAGCTTTCTTT.

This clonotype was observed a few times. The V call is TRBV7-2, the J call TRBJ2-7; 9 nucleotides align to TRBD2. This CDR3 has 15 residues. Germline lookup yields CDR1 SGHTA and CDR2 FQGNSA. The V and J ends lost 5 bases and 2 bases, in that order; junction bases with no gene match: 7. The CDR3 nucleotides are TGTGCCAGCAGCCTCGGTGGCGGGAGGGCCTACGAGCAGTACGTC. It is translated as CASSLGGGRAYEQYV.

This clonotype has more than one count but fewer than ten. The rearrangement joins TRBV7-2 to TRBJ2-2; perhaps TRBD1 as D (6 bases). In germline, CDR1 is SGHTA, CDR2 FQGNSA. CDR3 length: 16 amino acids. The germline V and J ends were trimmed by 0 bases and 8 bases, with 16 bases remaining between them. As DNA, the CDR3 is TGTGCCAGCAGCTTAGCCTTTTCCCGGCAGGGGGGGGAGCTGTTTTTT. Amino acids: CASSLAFSRQGGELFF.

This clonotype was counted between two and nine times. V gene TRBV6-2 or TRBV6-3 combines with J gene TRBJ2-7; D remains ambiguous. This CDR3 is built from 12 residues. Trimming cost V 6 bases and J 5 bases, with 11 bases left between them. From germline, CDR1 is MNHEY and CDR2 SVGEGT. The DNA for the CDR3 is TGTGCCAGCAGCGAACTGGGGAACGAGCAGTACGTC. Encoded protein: CASSELGNEQYV.

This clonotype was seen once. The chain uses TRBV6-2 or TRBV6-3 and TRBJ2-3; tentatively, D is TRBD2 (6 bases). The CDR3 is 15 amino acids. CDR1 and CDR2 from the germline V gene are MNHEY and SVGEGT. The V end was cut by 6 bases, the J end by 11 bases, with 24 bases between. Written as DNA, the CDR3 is TGTGCCAGCAGCCTACGGCAGGTGGGGGAGGAAAAGCAGTATTTT. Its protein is CASSLRQVGEEKQYF.

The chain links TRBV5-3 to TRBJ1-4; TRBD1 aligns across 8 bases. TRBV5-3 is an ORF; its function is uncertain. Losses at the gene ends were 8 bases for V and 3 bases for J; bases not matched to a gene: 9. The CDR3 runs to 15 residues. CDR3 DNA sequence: TGTGCCAGCAGAAGCGGACAGGGTTCTAATGAAAAACTGTTTTTT. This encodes CASRSGQGSNEKLFF.